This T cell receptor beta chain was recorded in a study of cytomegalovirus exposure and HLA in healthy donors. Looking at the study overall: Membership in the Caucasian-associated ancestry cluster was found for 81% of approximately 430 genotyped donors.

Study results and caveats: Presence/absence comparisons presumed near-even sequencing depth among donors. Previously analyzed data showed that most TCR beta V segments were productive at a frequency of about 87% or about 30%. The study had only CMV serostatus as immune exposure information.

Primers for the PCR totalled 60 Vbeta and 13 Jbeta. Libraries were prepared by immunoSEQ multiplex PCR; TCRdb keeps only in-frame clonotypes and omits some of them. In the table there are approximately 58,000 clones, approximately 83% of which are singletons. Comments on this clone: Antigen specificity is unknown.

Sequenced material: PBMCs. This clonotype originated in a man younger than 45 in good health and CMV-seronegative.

The CDR3 nucleotides read TGTGCCAGCAGCTTGGGGGTCCGGGAGGGCTACACCTTC. This encodes CASSLGVREGYTF. The genes are TRBV5-6 and TRBJ1-2; D is undetermined. The V end lost 0 bases, the J end lost 8 bases, and 11 bases lay between the germline ends. There are 13 residues in the CDR3. Germline V gene sequence: CDR1 SGHDT, CDR2 YYEEEE.